A selection of T cell receptor beta chains follows, all from one sample in a study of STAT5B mutations in CD4+ large granular lymphocyte leukemia. Here immunoSEQ multiplex PCR was the method, and the copy in TCRdb shows in-frame clones only, minus some. The repertoire includes more than 35,000 clones, roughly 85% of them detected once, and over 1% sits in the top ten. The sample taken for sequencing was CD4+ T cells from blood buffy coats. The receptors were sampled from a human donor in good health. CDR3s include the opening cysteine and the closing phenylalanine or tryptophan. A D gene is named only where the DNA matches it firmly. Rows may omit the clone size; those that give it use once, few, many or a size class.

j_gene,abundance,v_gene,d_gene,CDR3aa,CDR3nt
TRBJ2-7,NA,TRBV7-9,TRBD2,CASGGLAGYEQYF,TGTGCCAGCGGGGGACTAGCGGGATACGAGCAGTACTTC
TRBJ2-4,few,TRBV7-2,NA,CASSPDTTPAKNIQYF,TGTGCCAGCAGCCCGGACACAACACCAGCCAAAAACATTCAGTACTTC
TRBJ2-3,NA,TRBV2,NA,CASSEQTLQYF,TGTGCCAGCAGTGAACAGACTTTGCAGTATTTT
TRBJ2-3,NA,TRBV27,NA,CASSSYTLATDTQYF,TGTGCCAGCAGTTCCTATACCCTTGCGACAGATACGCAGTATTTT
TRBJ2-6,NA,TRBV7-9,TRBD1,CASSLGQGVVGANVLTF,TGTGCCAGCAGCTTAGGACAGGGGGTCGTTGGGGCCAACGTCCTGACTTTC
TRBJ1-2,once,TRBV6-1,NA,CASSEAAEYGYTF,TGTGCCAGCAGTGAAGCGGCAGAGTATGGCTACACCTTC
TRBJ1-2,NA,TRBV28,NA,CASSLRAANYGYTF,TGTGCCAGCAGTCTCCGGGCAGCTAACTATGGCTACACCTTC
TRBJ2-2,NA,TRBV29-1,NA,CSVEGRSGTGELFF,TGCAGCGTTGAAGGAAGGTCGGGGACCGGGGAGCTGTTTTTT
TRBJ1-6,NA,TRBV9,NA,CASSGGLGQSYSPLHF,TGTGCCAGCAGCGGGGGGCTAGGACAGAGTTATTCACCCCTCCACTTT
TRBJ1-2,NA,TRBV27,NA,CASSLGGSYGYTF,TGTGCCAGCAGTTTAGGAGGGAGCTATGGCTACACCTTC
TRBJ2-7,few,TRBV19,TRBD2,CASGLAGADEQYF,TGTGCCAGCGGACTAGCGGGAGCGGACGAGCAGTACTTC
TRBJ2-1,NA,TRBV10-1,TRBD2,CASSDNLGGRGRNEQFF,TGCGCCAGCAGTGATAACCTTGGGGGGAGGGGTCGCAATGAGCAGTTCTTC
TRBJ2-1,NA,TRBV19,TRBD2,CASSMESLAGGGRNEQFF,TGTGCCAGTAGTATGGAGTCTCTAGCGGGAGGGGGTCGAAATGAGCAGTTCTTC
TRBJ1-1,NA,TRBV13,NA,CASSFRVGTEAFF,TGTGCCAGCAGCTTCAGGGTAGGAACTGAAGCTTTCTTT
TRBJ1-4,NA,TRBV5-1,TRBD1,CASSQGQGITNEKLFF,TGCGCCAGCAGCCAGGGACAGGGGATCACTAATGAAAAACTGTTTTTT
TRBJ1-3,NA,TRBV7-8,NA,CASSLLVSGNTIYF,TGTGCCAGCAGCCTCCTAGTCTCTGGAAACACCATATATTTT
TRBJ2-5,NA,TRBV27,NA,CASSLGRRGMEETQYF,TGTGCCAGCAGTTTAGGCCGCCGTGGAATGGAAGAGACCCAGTACTTC
TRBJ2-6,few,TRBV5-1,NA,CATATGSGANVLTF,TGCGCCACCGCCACAGGTTCTGGGGCCAACGTCCTGACTTTC
TRBJ2-2,NA,TRBV2,NA,CASKSTMLTGELFF,TGTGCCAGCAAGTCCACGATGTTAACCGGGGAGCTGTTTTTT
TRBJ2-1,NA,TRBV5-4,TRBD2,CASSRGLANYNEQFF,TGTGCCAGCAGCCGGGGACTAGCGAACTACAATGAGCAGTTCTTC
TRBJ2-5,NA,TRBV7-2,NA,CASSLSGHQETQYF,TGTGCCAGCAGCTTATCGGGTCACCAAGAGACCCAGTACTTC
TRBJ2-3,once,TRBV29-1,NA,CSVVSSTDTQYF,TGCAGCGTTGTGAGTAGCACAGATACGCAGTATTTT
TRBJ1-5,NA,TRBV28,NA,CASRLLGGWGNQPQHF,TGTGCCAGCCGACTCCTGGGCGGCTGGGGCAATCAGCCCCAGCATTTT
TRBJ1-2,NA,TRBV12-5,NA,CASGLRDSSYYGYTF,TGTGCTAGTGGTCTGAGGGACTCCTCGTATTATGGCTACACCTTC
TRBJ1-4,NA,TRBV19,NA,CASGQTINEKLFF,TGTGCCAGCGGACAGACGATTAATGAAAAACTGTTTTTT
TRBJ2-6,NA,TRBV5-4,NA,CASSFRDSGANVLTF,TGTGCCAGCAGCTTCCGGGACTCTGGGGCCAACGTCCTGACTTTC
TRBJ2-5,NA,TRBV14,TRBD2,CASSRSGGARETQYF,TGTGCCAGCAGCCGGAGCGGGGGGGCCCGAGAGACCCAGTACTTC
TRBJ2-2,NA,TRBV11-2,NA,CASSLEAGVGELFF,TGTGCCAGCAGCTTAGAGGCAGGGGTGGGGGAGCTGTTTTTT
TRBJ1-2,NA,TRBV5-1,TRBD1,CASSPGQGEGYTF,TGCGCCAGCAGCCCCGGACAGGGCGAGGGCTACACCTTC
TRBJ2-2,NA,TRBV4-1,NA,CASSQGAGTGELFF,TGCGCCAGCAGCCAAGGGGCCGGGACCGGGGAGCTGTTTTTT
TRBJ2-1,NA,TRBV7-6,NA,CASSQGGRGQWYNEQFF,TGTGCCAGCAGCCAGGGGGGTAGGGGACAGTGGTACAATGAGCAGTTCTTC
TRBJ1-5,few,TRBV19,NA,CASSISHYSNQPQHF,TGTGCCAGTAGTATAAGTCACTATAGCAATCAGCCCCAGCATTTT
TRBJ2-5,once,TRBV6-5,TRBD1,CASSYTGTGGAKTQYF,TGTGCCAGCAGTTACACCGGGACAGGGGGCGCGAAGACCCAGTACTTC
TRBJ2-4,once,TRBV19,TRBD1,CASRDVGTGDIQYF,TGTGCCAGTAGGGATGTGGGGACAGGGGACATTCAGTACTTC
TRBJ1-4,once,TRBV10-3,NA,CARWGVQNEKLFF,TGTGCCAGGTGGGGAGTCCAAAATGAAAAACTGTTTTTT
TRBJ1-1,NA,TRBV5-4,NA,CASSLDGLGTEAFF,TGTGCCAGCAGCTTGGACGGTTTGGGCACTGAAGCTTTCTTT
TRBJ1-1,NA,TRBV6-5,NA,CASSYEGGAGTEAFF,TGTGCCAGCAGTTACGAGGGGGGAGCGGGGACTGAAGCTTTCTTT
TRBJ1-2,NA,TRBV19,NA,CASSIRQIHYGYTF,TGTGCCAGTAGTATCCGACAGATCCACTATGGCTACACCTTC
TRBJ2-6,once,TRBV7-3,TRBD1,CASSLSGTGGSGANVLTF,TGTGCCAGCAGCTTATCCGGGACAGGGGGCAGTGGGGCCAACGTCCTGACTTTC
TRBJ1-1,NA,TRBV6-5,TRBD1,CASSSRTGNTEAFF,TGTGCCAGCAGTTCCAGGACAGGGAACACTGAAGCTTTCTTT
TRBJ2-3,NA,TRBV6-1,NA,CASSRRGPDTQYF,TGTGCCAGCAGCCGCAGGGGTCCAGATACGCAGTATTTT
TRBJ1-4,NA,TRBV7-2,NA,CASSVGHATNEKLFF,TGTGCCAGCAGCGTGGGACATGCAACTAATGAAAAACTGTTTTTT
TRBJ1-1,NA,TRBV5-1,NA,CASSFSPQGGNTEAFF,TGCGCCAGCAGCTTCTCCCCCCAAGGAGGGAACACTGAAGCTTTCTTT
TRBJ1-4,NA,TRBV4-3,NA,CASSQEGRGIEKLFF,TGCGCCAGCAGCCAAGAAGGCAGGGGAATTGAAAAACTGTTTTTT
TRBJ1-1,once,TRBV4-2,NA,CASSQEVAGNTEAFF,TGTGCCAGCAGCCAAGAGGTTGCCGGTAACACTGAAGCTTTCTTT
TRBJ2-7,NA,TRBV9,NA,CASSGGDYEQYF,TGTGCCAGCAGCGGCGGGGATTACGAGCAGTACTTC
TRBJ1-1,NA,TRBV5-1,TRBD1,CASSSWGQGRTEAFF,TGCGCCAGCAGCTCGTGGGGACAGGGGAGGACTGAAGCTTTCTTT
TRBJ1-6,NA,TRBV5-1,TRBD1,CASSGGRDRANSPLHF,TGCGCCAGCAGCGGTGGACGGGACAGGGCTAATTCACCCCTCCACTTT
TRBJ2-3,NA,TRBV19,TRBD2,CASSIELAGVGSTDTQYF,TGTGCCAGTAGTATTGAACTAGCGGGAGTGGGGAGCACAGATACGCAGTATTTT
TRBJ1-2,few,TRBV4-1,TRBD1,CASSPTGGFYGYTF,TGCGCCAGCAGCCCGACAGGGGGATTCTATGGCTACACCTTC
TRBJ2-5,NA,TRBV7-2,TRBD2,CASSFSLAGGGETQYF,TGTGCCAGCAGCTTCTCACTAGCGGGAGGGGGTGAGACCCAGTACTTC
TRBJ1-6,NA,TRBV6-5,NA,CASSSPQNSPLHF,TGTGCCAGCAGTTCCCCCCAGAATTCACCCCTCCACTTT
TRBJ2-1,few,TRBV6-4,TRBD2,CASSPGGRQGGGSYNEQFF,TGTGCCAGCAGCCCGGGGGGTCGTCAGGGCGGAGGGTCCTACAATGAGCAGTTCTTC